The T cell receptor (beta chain) described here comes from a study of blood T cells in healthy people across ages. The CDR3 contains 13 residues. Deletions cut 6 bases from V and 5 bases from J, with 11 bases between. Germline lookup yields CDR1 DFQATT and CDR2 SNEGSKA (reference sequence). In its sample, this clonotype was seen many times. Primers used in a second PCR of roughly 6 to 12 cycles were a sample-barcoded 5' primer and a J-beta primer mix. TCRdb reprocessed the 5' RACE reads via MiXCR and lists one record per CDR3 protein. The sample records about 930,000 distinct CDR3 sequences, approximately 32% being singletons. These data were also reused for a study on T cells of mothers and their children.

The TCR was taken from a woman between 35 and 50 years old in good health. The rearrangement joins TRBV20-1 to TRBJ1-6; weak D call: TRBD1 (6 bases). Input material: blood. In DNA form, the CDR3 reads TGCAGTGCGCGGGACACTAATAATTCACCCCTCCACTTT. It yields the protein CSARDTNNSPLHF.